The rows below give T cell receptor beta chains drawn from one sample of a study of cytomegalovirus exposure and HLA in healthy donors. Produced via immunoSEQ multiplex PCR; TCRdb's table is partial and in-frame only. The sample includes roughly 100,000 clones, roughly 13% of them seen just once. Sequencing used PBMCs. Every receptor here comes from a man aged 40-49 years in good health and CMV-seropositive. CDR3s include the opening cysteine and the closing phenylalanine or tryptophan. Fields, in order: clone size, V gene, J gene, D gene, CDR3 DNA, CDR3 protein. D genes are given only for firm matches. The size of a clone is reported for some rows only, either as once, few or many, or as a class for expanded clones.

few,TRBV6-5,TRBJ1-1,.,TGTGCCAGCAGTTACTCGCGGGGGGCGGGAGCTTTCTTT,CASSYSRGAGAFF
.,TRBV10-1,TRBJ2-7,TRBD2,TGCGCCAGCAGTGAGAGTACTAGCGGCTACGAGCAGTACTTC,CASSESTSGYEQYF
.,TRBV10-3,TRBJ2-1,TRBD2,TGTGCCATCAGTGAGTCGATTACTAGCGGATACAATGAGCAGTTCTTC,CAISESITSGYNEQFF
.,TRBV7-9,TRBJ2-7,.,TGTGCCAGCAGCTTAATAACAGACCACTACGAGCAGTACTTC,CASSLITDHYEQYF
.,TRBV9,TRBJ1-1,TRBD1,TGTGCCAGCAGCGTAGACGGGACAGGGGGAGGCTTAAACACTGAAGCTTTCTTT,CASSVDGTGGGLNTEAFF
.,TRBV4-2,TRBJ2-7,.,TGTGCCAGCAGCCAAGACGATCGAAGCGGCTACGAGCAGTACTTC,CASSQDDRSGYEQYF
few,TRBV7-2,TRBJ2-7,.,TGTGCCAGCAGCTTTAGCTACGAGCAGTACTTC,CASSFSYEQYF
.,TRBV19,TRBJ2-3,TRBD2,TGTGCCAGTAGTATTAGGAGCGGGATGAGAGATACGCAGTATTTT,CASSIRSGMRDTQYF
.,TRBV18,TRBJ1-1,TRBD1,TGTGCCAGCTCACCGGACAGGGGGCGCATCGGCTCTGAAGCTTTCTTT,CASSPDRGRIGSEAFF
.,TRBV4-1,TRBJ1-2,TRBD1,TGCGCCAGCAGCCAACCGACAGGGAACTATGGCTACACCTTC,CASSQPTGNYGYTF
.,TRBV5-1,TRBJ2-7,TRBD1,TGCGCCAGCAGCTTCTATCCGACCGGGACAGAGCTTTTCGAGCAGTACTTC,CASSFYPTGTELFEQYF
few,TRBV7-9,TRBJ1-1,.,TGTGCCAGCAGCTTAGAAGGGGGTGCGTACACTGAAGCTTTCTTT,CASSLEGGAYTEAFF
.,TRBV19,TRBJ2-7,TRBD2,TGTGCCAGTAGTCTAACAGCGGGAGTGAACTACGAGCAGTACTTC,CASSLTAGVNYEQYF
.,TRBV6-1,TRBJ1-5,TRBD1,TGTGCCGTAGCCGGGGACAGTTGGAATCAGCCCCAGCATTTT,CAVAGDSWNQPQHF
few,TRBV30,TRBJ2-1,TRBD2,TGTGCCTGGGGGGGGACTAGAATAGTCAATGAGCAGTTCTTC,CAWGGTRIVNEQFF
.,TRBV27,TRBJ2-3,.,TGTGCCAGCAGTCAGAGCACAGATACGCAGTATTTT,CASSQSTDTQYF
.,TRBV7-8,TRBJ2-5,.,TGTGCCAGCAGCACTAGCCAAGAGACCCAGTACTTC,CASSTSQETQYF
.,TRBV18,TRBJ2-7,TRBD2,TGTGCCAGCTCACCTAGCGGGAGCTCCTACGAGCAATACTTC,CASSPSGSSYEQYF
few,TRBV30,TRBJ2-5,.,TGTGCCTGGAGTGAACAGCAAGAGACCCAGTACTTC,CAWSEQQETQYF
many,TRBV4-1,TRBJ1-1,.,TGCGCCAGCAGCTCCCAGGGAGGGGGCACTGAAGCTTTCTTT,CASSSQGGGTEAFF
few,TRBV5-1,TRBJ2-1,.,TGCGCCAGCAGCTTCCCCCGGGATTACTACAATGAGCAGTTCTTC,CASSFPRDYYNEQFF
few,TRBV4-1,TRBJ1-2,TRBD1,TGCGCCAGCAGCCAAGATGGCACAGGGGCAAGATATGGCTACACCTTC,CASSQDGTGARYGYTF
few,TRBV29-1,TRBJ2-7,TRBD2,TGCAGCGTCCATTTGGGGGGGTTC,CSVHLGGF
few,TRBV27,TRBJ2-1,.,TGTGCCAGCAGTCCCCGCGGGCCAAGCTCGAGCTCCTACAATGAGCAGTTCTTC,CASSPRGPSSSSYNEQFF
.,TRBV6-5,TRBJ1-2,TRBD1,TGTGCCAGCAGTCCGGGACAGCCTAGGTCCTACACCTTC,CASSPGQPRSYTF
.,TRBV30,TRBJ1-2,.,TGTGCCTGTGGACAAATGAACTATGGCTACACCTTC,CACGQMNYGYTF
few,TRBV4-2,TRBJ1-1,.,TGTGCCAGCAGCCAAGTTTTCGAGACTGAAGCTTTCTTT,CASSQVFETEAFF
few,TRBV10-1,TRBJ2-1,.,TGCGCCAGCAGTGAGTCCGCAACGAGCTCCTACAATGAGCAGTTCTTC,CASSESATSSYNEQFF
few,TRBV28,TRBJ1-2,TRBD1,TGTGCCAGCAGGGTCAGGGGGGTCCACTATGGCTACACCTTC,CASRVRGVHYGYTF
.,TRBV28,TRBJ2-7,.,TGTGCCAGCAGGGCCCCGGACTGGACCTCCGGCGAGCAGTACTTC,CASRAPDWTSGEQYF
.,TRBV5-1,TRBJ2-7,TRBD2,TGCGCCAGCAGCTACGGGAGGCAGGGCGTCTCCTACGAGCAGTACTTC,CASSYGRQGVSYEQYF
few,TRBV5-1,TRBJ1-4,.,TGCGCCAGCAGCTTACTGGACAGAACTAATGAAAAACTGTTTTTT,CASSLLDRTNEKLFF
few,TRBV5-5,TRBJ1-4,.,TGTGCCAGCAGCTTGGAGAGTGAAAAACTGTTTTTT,CASSLESEKLFF
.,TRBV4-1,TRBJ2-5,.,TGCGCCAGCAGCCGGAGCGGGACCCAGTACTTC,CASSRSGTQYF
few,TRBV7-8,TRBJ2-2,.,TGTGCCAGCAGCTTAGGGACAGTGGGCACCGGGGAGCTGTTTTTT,CASSLGTVGTGELFF
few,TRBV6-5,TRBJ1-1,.,TGTGCCAGCAGTCTGGACAGGAACACTGAAGCTTTCTTT,CASSLDRNTEAFF
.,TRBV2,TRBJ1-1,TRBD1,TGTGCCAGCACACGCACAGGGGGGACGAACACTGAAGCTTTCTTT,CASTRTGGTNTEAFF
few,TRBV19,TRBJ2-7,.,TGTGCCAGTAGTGTCGAGGGAGGCGGACTCTCCTACGAGCAGTACTTC,CASSVEGGGLSYEQYF
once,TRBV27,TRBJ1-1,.,TGTGCCAGCAGGAGCCTCGAGACTGAAGCTTTCTTT,CASRSLETEAFF
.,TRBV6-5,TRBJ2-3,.,TGTGCCAGCAGTTACTCCCGGAGGGCAGATACGCAGTATTTT,CASSYSRRADTQYF